The sequence of this T cell receptor beta chain was determined in a study of T cell repertoires in cytomegalovirus infection. General study points: HLA-C-restricted CMV-specific TCR beta clonotypes prevailed in the ex vivo response.

Notes on this clonotype: The target antigen is unknown.

CDR1 is MNHNY, CDR2 SVGAGI, per germline (reference sequence). This CDR3 region has 16 residues. J lost 6 bases, V lost 6 bases, and 13 bases had no gene match. MiXCR, applied by TCRdb to the reads, yields one record per CDR3 protein. Of around 540,000 distinct CDR3 sequences listed, about 33% are singletons. V and J are TRBV6-6 and TRBJ1-5; TRBD1 matches 8 bases. The clonotype comes from a human donor in good health (CMV status not recorded). Some clones in this sample may be carry-over from other donors' samples. The sequencing used cultured PBMCs, collected from culture after CMV antigen stimulation. CDR3 nucleotides: TGTGCCAGCAGGTGGGGGCAGGGGGCTATTGGTCAGCCCCAGCATTTT. Translating it yields CASRWGQGAIGQPQHF.